A few counts support the clone carrying this T cell receptor (beta chain). In the study's own analysis: Using reference gene primer amplification, nucleated cell counts were estimated. Generated by immunoSEQ multiplex PCR, the TCRdb table keeps only in-frame clones and is missing some. Clone size and V and J calls were adopted from that table, with D and trimming inferred from the DNA. This sample carries around 160,000 clones, more than 90% of them seen once, and the ten largest clones take over 15%. These data come from a study of blood T cell repertoires in COVID-19. Overall study: Samples taken during acute and convalescent COVID-19 were collected in the United States, Italy and Spain.

Specimen: peripheral blood. The source is a man aged 60 to 75 with active or convalescent COVID-19.

The CDR3 sequence: CASRPGTAYGYTF. The CDR3 DNA reads TGTGCCAGCAGACCGGGGACAGCTTATGGCTACACCTTC. This chain joins TRBV5-4 and TRBJ1-2; 7 nucleotides agree with TRBD1. In germline, CDR1 is SGHNT, CDR2 YYREEE (reference sequence). After removal of 5 bases from V and 5 bases from J, the junction contained 6 bases not matched to a gene. There are 13 residues in the CDR3.